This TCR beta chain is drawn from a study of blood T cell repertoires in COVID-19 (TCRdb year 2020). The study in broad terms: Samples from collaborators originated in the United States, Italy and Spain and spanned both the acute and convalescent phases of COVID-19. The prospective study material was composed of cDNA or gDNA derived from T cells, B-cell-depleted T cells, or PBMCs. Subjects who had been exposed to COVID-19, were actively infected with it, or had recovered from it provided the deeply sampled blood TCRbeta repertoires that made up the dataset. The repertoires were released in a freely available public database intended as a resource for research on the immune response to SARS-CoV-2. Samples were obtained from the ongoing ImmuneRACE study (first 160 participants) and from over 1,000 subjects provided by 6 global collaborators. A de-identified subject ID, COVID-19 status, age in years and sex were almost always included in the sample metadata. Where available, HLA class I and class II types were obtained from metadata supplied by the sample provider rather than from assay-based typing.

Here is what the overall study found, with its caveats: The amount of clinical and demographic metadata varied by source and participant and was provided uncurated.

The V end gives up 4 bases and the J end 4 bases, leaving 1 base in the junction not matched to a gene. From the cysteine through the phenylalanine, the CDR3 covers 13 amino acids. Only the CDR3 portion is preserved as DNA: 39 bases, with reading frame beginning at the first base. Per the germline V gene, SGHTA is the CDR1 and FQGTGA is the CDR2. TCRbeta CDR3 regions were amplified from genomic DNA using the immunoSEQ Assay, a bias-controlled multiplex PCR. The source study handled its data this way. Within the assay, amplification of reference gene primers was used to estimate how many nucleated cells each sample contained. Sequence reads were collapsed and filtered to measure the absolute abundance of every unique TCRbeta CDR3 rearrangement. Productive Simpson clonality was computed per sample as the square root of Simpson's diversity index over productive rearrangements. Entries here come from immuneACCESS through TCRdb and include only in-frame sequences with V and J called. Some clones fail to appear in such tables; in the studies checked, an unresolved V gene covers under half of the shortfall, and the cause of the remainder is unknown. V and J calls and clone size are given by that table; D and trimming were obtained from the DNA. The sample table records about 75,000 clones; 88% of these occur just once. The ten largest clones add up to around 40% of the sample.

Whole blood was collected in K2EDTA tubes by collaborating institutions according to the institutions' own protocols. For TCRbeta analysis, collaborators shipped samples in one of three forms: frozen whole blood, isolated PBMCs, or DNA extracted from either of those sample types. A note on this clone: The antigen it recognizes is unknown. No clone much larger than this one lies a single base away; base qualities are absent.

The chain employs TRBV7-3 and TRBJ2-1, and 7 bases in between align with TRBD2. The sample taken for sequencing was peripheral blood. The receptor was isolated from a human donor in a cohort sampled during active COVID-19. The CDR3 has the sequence CASSSSGYNEQFF. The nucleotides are TGTGCCAGCAGCTCTAGCGGATACAATGAGCAGTTCTTC.